This is a list of T cell receptor beta chains from one sample in a study of shared clonotypes between healthy human individuals. The protocol was immunoSEQ multiplex PCR, while the TCRdb copy is restricted to in-frame clones and leaves out a portion. The sample yields about 2.4 million clones, approximately 94% seen once. The sequencing sample was made of naive CD4+ T cells from PBMCs. These receptors came from a man aged 18 to 35 in good health. Some clones in this sample may be carry-over from other donors' samples. Both conserved end residues are part of each CDR3. Each record gives: V gene, clone size, D gene, J gene, CDR3 protein, CDR3 DNA. D genes are given only for firm matches. Rows give clone size only sometimes, using once, few, many, or a class for an expanded clone.

v_call: TRBV11-2; clone_size: NA; d_call: TRBD2; j_call: TRBJ2-1; cdr3_aa: CASSLLAGAYNEQFF; cdr3_nt: TGTGCCAGCAGCTTGTTAGCGGGAGCCTACAATGAGCAGTTCTTC
v_call: TRBV25-1; clone_size: NA; d_call: NA; j_call: TRBJ1-2; cdr3_aa: CASSEYNGAGGYTF; cdr3_nt: TGTGCCAGCAGTGAATATAACGGGGCTGGTGGCTACACCTTC
v_call: TRBV21-1; clone_size: NA; d_call: NA; j_call: TRBJ2-7; cdr3_aa: CASSRMTTDRGYEQYF; cdr3_nt: TGTGCCAGCAGCCGTATGACCACAGACAGGGGTTACGAGCAGTACTTC
v_call: TRBV9; clone_size: once; d_call: NA; j_call: TRBJ1-2; cdr3_aa: CASSGATRGYTF; cdr3_nt: TGTGCCAGCAGCGGGGCCACTAGGGGCTACACCTTC
v_call: TRBV14; clone_size: once; d_call: NA; j_call: TRBJ2-2; cdr3_aa: CASSSGLLNTGELFF; cdr3_nt: TGTGCCAGCAGCTCCGGACTCCTGAACACCGGGGAGCTGTTTTTT
v_call: TRBV30; clone_size: NA; d_call: TRBD1; j_call: TRBJ1-1; cdr3_aa: CARGQGGTEAFF; cdr3_nt: TGTGCCAGAGGACAGGGAGGGACTGAAGCTTTCTTT
v_call: TRBV7-2; clone_size: NA; d_call: TRBD2; j_call: TRBJ2-3; cdr3_aa: CASSHFGGSGRSDTQYF; cdr3_nt: TGTGCCAGCAGCCACTTCGGTGGTAGCGGGAGGTCTGATACGCAGTATTTT
v_call: TRBV5-4; clone_size: NA; d_call: TRBD2; j_call: TRBJ2-7; cdr3_aa: CASRSGTSTLEQYF; cdr3_nt: TGTGCCAGCAGGTCGGGGACTAGCACCCTCGAGCAGTACTTC
v_call: TRBV7-2; clone_size: NA; d_call: NA; j_call: TRBJ2-7; cdr3_aa: CASSYPSSYEQYF; cdr3_nt: TGTGCCAGCAGCTACCCCTCCTCCTACGAGCAGTACTTC
v_call: TRBV5-1; clone_size: NA; d_call: NA; j_call: TRBJ2-7; cdr3_aa: CASSVQGRSYEQYF; cdr3_nt: TGCGCCAGCAGCGTACAGGGTCGAAGCTACGAGCAGTACTTC
v_call: TRBV5-1; clone_size: NA; d_call: NA; j_call: TRBJ2-5; cdr3_aa: CASSLGPEGDETQYF; cdr3_nt: TGCGCCAGCAGCTTAGGGCCCGAGGGTGACGAGACCCAGTACTTC
v_call: TRBV2; clone_size: NA; d_call: NA; j_call: TRBJ1-5; cdr3_aa: CASSDQGRSNQPQHF; cdr3_nt: TGTGCCAGCAGTGACCAGGGAAGGAGCAATCAGCCCCAGCATTTT
v_call: TRBV30; clone_size: few; d_call: NA; j_call: TRBJ1-1; cdr3_aa: CAWRTGPGVDTEAFF; cdr3_nt: TGTGCCTGGAGGACCGGGCCAGGGGTAGACACTGAAGCTTTCTTT
v_call: TRBV2; clone_size: NA; d_call: NA; j_call: TRBJ1-2; cdr3_aa: CASSETGPYGYTF; cdr3_nt: TGTGCCAGCAGTGAGACAGGACCCTATGGCTACACCTTC
v_call: TRBV4-1; clone_size: once; d_call: TRBD1; j_call: TRBJ1-6; cdr3_aa: CASSQEGTDNSPLHF; cdr3_nt: TGCGCCAGCAGCCAAGAAGGGACAGATAATTCACCCCTCCACTTT
v_call: TRBV9; clone_size: NA; d_call: NA; j_call: TRBJ1-2; cdr3_aa: CASSVESRGYGYTF; cdr3_nt: TGTGCCAGCAGCGTAGAAAGCAGGGGCTATGGCTACACCTTC
v_call: TRBV20-1; clone_size: NA; d_call: TRBD2; j_call: TRBJ2-7; cdr3_aa: CSPGGGSEQYF; cdr3_nt: TGCAGCCCGGGGGGAGGGTCCGAGCAGTACTTC
v_call: TRBV7-2; clone_size: NA; d_call: NA; j_call: TRBJ2-7; cdr3_aa: CASSLVGSTSYEQYF; cdr3_nt: TGTGCCAGCAGCTTAGTGGGTAGTACGAGCTACGAGCAGTACTTC
v_call: TRBV6-5; clone_size: once; d_call: NA; j_call: TRBJ1-4; cdr3_aa: CASSNSISGSNEKLFF; cdr3_nt: TGTGCCAGCAGTAACTCCATCTCGGGGTCGAATGAAAAACTGTTTTTT
v_call: TRBV9; clone_size: once; d_call: NA; j_call: TRBJ2-7; cdr3_aa: CASSVAASAGLAYEQYF; cdr3_nt: TGTGCCAGCAGCGTAGCAGCCTCGGCAGGACTGGCCTACGAGCAGTACTTC
v_call: TRBV29-1; clone_size: NA; d_call: NA; j_call: TRBJ2-5; cdr3_aa: CSAGGLTGETQYF; cdr3_nt: TGCAGCGCCGGAGGACTCACCGGGGAGACCCAGTACTTC
v_call: TRBV5-1; clone_size: NA; d_call: TRBD2; j_call: TRBJ2-1; cdr3_aa: CASSLQLAGFNEQFF; cdr3_nt: TGCGCCAGCAGCTTGCAACTAGCGGGGTTTAATGAGCAGTTCTTC
v_call: TRBV7-3; clone_size: NA; d_call: NA; j_call: TRBJ2-2; cdr3_aa: CASSSPSPGARTGELFF; cdr3_nt: TGTGCCAGCAGCTCTCCCTCGCCGGGGGCACGCACCGGGGAGCTGTTTTTT
v_call: TRBV5-1; clone_size: NA; d_call: NA; j_call: TRBJ2-2; cdr3_aa: CASSLITGRTGELFF; cdr3_nt: TGCGCCAGCAGCTTAATTACAGGGCGCACCGGGGAGCTGTTTTTT